This TCR beta chain was identified during a study of tumor-infiltrating lymphocytes in localized non-small cell lung cancer. Across the whole study: Several tumor histologies, both smoking statuses, and some post-neoadjuvant chemotherapy samples were included. Resected tumor was paired with non-adjacent uninvolved lung from the same patient.

Data came from immunoSEQ multiplex PCR; TCRdb stores just in-frame clones and leaves some out. Among thousands of clones, 55% to 75% were seen once, and the ten largest hold roughly an eighth. The CDR3 totals 13 residues. Trimming took off 5 bases at V and 6 bases at J, with 11 bases between the two ends. Germline V gives CDR1 MNHEY, CDR2 SMNVEV (reference sequence). V is TRBV27 and J is TRBJ2-4; no clear D gene. The clonotype was recovered from a human donor with non-small cell lung cancer. The sample taken for sequencing was lung tumor tissue. CDR3 sequence (DNA): TGTGCCAGCAGTCCCTCCCCAGGAAACATTCAGTACTTC. Its protein product is CASSPSPGNIQYF.